The 5 T cell receptor beta chains listed next were all sequenced from one sample in a study of cytomegalovirus exposure and HLA in healthy donors. A multiplex PCR was run with 60 Vbeta primers and 13 Jbeta primers. TCRdb's table, derived via immunoSEQ multiplex PCR, lists solely in-frame clones and lacks some. The sample holds some 200,000 clones, about 80% seen once. The sample consisted of PBMCs. The receptors were gathered from a woman aged 30 to 39 in good health and CMV-seronegative.

CDR3 sequence reads: CASSYRGQSYEQYF. Written as DNA, the CDR3 is TGTGCCAGCAGTTACCGAGGACAAAGCTACGAGCAGTACTTC. The chain recombines TRBV6-5 with TRBJ2-7, with D possibly being TRBD1 (5 bases). Trimming stripped 2 bases from V and 3 bases from J, with 11 bases between. The CDR3 loop spans 14 amino acids. Looked up from germline, CDR1 is MNHEY and CDR2 is SVGAGI.

The genes are TRBV2 and TRBJ1-1, with TRBD1 identical over 7 bases. CDR3 length: 14 residues. The germline gives CDR1 SNHLY, CDR2 FYNNEI. After removal of 4 bases from V and 5 bases from J, the junction contained 7 bases not matched to a gene. In DNA form, the CDR3 reads TGTGCCAGCAGTGGAGCGAGGGGGCAGACTGAAGCTTTCTTT. Its translation: CASSGARGQTEAFF.

This clone has only a few counts. The rearrangement links TRBV15 to TRBJ1-4; tentatively, D is TRBD1 (6 bases). Germline CDR1 LNHNV, CDR2 YYDKDF (reference sequence). V lost 5 bases to trimming and J lost 4 bases, with 11 bases between them. The CDR3 has 14 amino acids. The DNA of the CDR3 is TGTGCCACCAGCCTGTACAGGGTTAATGAAAAACTGTTTTTT. It specifies CATSLYRVNEKLFF.

The chain combines TRBV6-1 with TRBJ2-1; possible D gene TRBD1, 5 bases. V lost 10 bases and J lost 5, with 12 bases in between. This CDR3 has 12 residues. Germline loops: CDR1 MNHNS, CDR2 SASEGT. CDR3 loop: CATSQGNNEQFF. CDR3 nucleotide sequence: TGTGCCACATCCCAGGGTAACAATGAGCAGTTCTTC.

The chain combines TRBV18 with TRBJ1-2; a weak D match, TRBD1 (6 bases). The CDR3 contains 14 residues. CDR1 and CDR2 from the germline V gene are KGHSH and LQKENI. V lost 4 bases to trimming and J lost 8 bases, with 17 bases between them. CDR3 sequence: CASSRSGQGQGYTF. The CDR3 DNA is TGTGCCAGCTCACGCAGTGGGCAGGGGCAAGGCTACACCTTC.